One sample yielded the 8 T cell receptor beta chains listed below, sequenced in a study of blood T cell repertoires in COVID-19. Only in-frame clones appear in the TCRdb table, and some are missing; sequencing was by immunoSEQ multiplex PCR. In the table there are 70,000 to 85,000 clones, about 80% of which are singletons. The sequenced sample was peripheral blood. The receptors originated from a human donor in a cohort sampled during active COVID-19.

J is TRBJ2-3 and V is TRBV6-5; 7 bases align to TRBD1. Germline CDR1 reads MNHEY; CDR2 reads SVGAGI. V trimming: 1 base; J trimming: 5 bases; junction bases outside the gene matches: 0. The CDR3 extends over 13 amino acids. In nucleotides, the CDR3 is TGTGCCAGCAGTTACTACAGGGGAGATACGCAGTATTTT. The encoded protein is CASSYYRGDTQYF.

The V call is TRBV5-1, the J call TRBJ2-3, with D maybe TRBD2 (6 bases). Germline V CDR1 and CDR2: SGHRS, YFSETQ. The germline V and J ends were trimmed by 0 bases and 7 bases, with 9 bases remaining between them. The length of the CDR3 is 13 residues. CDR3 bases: TGCGCCAGCAGCTTGGCGGGGGAGAATACGCAGTATTTT. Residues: CASSLAGENTQYF.

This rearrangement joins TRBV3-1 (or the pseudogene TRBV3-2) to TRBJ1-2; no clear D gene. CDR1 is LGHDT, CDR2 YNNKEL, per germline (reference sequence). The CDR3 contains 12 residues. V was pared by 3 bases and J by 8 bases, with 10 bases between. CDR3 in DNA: TGTGCCAGCAGCCAGGGCAGTCTGGGCTACACCTTC. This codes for CASSQGSLGYTF.

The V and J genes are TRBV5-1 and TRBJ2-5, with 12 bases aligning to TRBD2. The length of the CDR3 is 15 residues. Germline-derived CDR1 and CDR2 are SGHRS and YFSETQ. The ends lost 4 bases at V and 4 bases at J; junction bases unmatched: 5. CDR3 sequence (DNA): TGCGCCAGCAGCCCTACTAGCGGGAGGAGAGAGACCCAGTACTTC. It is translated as CASSPTSGRRETQYF.

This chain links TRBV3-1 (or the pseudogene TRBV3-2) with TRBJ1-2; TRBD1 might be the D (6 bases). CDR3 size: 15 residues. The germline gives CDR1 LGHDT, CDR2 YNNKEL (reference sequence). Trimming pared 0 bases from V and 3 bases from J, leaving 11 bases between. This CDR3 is CASSQEPPGDYGYTF. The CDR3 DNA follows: TGTGCCAGCAGCCAAGAACCGCCAGGGGACTATGGCTACACCTTC.

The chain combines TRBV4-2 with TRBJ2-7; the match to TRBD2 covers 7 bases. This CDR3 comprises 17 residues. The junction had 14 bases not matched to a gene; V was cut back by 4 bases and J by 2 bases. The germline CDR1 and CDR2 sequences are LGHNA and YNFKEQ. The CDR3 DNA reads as TGTGCCAGCAGCCCCAGGGCTAGCGGACACCTCCCCTACGAGCAGTACTTC. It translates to CASSPRASGHLPYEQYF.

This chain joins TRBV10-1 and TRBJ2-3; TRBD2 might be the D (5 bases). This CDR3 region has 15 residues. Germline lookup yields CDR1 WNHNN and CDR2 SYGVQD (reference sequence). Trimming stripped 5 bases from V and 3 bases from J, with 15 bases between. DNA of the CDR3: TGCGCCAGCAGTAAGGCGGGCGTTGAAACAGATACGCAGTATTTT. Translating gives CASSKAGVETDTQYF.

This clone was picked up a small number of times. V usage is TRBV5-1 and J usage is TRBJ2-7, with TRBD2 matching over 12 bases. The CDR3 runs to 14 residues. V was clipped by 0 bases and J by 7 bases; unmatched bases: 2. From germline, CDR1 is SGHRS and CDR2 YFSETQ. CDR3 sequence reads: CASSLALAGGEQYF. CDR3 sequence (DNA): TGCGCCAGCAGCTTGGCACTAGCGGGAGGTGAGCAGTACTTC.